This T cell receptor beta chain was profiled in a study of technical replicates of blood from a handful of donors. Between the trimmed V and J ends, which lost 0 bases and 2 bases, there was a span of 8 bases. This CDR3 contains 14 residues. Germline CDR1 reads SGDLS; CDR2 reads YYNGEE. TCRdb's table, derived via immunoSEQ multiplex PCR, lists solely in-frame clones and lacks some. The table includes around 97,000 clones, about 96% detected once. This clone has a handful of counts. Sequencing was performed on T cells isolated from PBMCs. V and J are TRBV9 and TRBJ1-2; tentatively, D is TRBD1 (5 bases). This receptor was identified in a human donor in good health. The CDR3 nucleotides read TGTGCCAGCAGCGTAGGGGGCCTAAACTATGGCTACACCTTC. It yields the protein CASSVGGLNYGYTF.